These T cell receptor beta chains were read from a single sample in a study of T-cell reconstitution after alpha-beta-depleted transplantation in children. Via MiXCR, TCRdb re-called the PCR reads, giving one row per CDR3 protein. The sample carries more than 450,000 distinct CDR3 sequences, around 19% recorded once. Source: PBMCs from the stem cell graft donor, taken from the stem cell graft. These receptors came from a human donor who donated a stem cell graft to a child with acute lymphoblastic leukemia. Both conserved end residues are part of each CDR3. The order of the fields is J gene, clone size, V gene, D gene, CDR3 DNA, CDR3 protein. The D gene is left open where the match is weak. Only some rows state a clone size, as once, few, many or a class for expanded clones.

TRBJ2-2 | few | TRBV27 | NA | TGTGCCAGCGGTTGGGGGACCGGGGAGCTGTTTTTT | CASGWGTGELFF
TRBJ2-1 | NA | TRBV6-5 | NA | TGTGCCAGCAGTTACTCGAACGGGGAGGTATACAATGAGCAGTTCTTC | CASSYSNGEVYNEQFF
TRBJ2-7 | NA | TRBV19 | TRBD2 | TGTGCCAGTACCGGGGACCTAGCGGGAGGTATTACCTACGAGCAGTACTTC | CASTGDLAGGITYEQYF
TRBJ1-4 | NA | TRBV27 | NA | TGTGCCAGCAGGGGCTCAGGGGCGTTACGGGAAAAACTGTTTTTT | CASRGSGALREKLFF
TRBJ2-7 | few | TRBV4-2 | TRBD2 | TGTGCCAGCAGCCAAATAAGACTAGCCCCCTACGAGCAGTACTTC | CASSQIRLAPYEQYF
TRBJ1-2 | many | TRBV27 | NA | TGTGCCAGCAGTTTCTCTACCCGGGGGTATGGCTACACCTTC | CASSFSTRGYGYTF
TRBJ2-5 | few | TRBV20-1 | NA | TGCAGTGCCCACAGGGTCCAGACCCAGTACTTC | CSAHRVQTQYF
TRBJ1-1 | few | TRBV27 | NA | TGTGCCAGCAGTCCTCAGGGACGGCTGAACACTGAAGCTTTCTTT | CASSPQGRLNTEAFF
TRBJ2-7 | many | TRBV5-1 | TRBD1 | TGCGCCAGCAGCTTACTACAGGGGGCTCATCAGGAGCAGTACTTC | CASSLLQGAHQEQYF
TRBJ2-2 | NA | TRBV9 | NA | TGTGCCAGCAGCGTAACTAGGAACACCGGGGAGCTGTTTTTT | CASSVTRNTGELFF
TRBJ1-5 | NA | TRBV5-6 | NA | TGTGCCAGCAGCTTGGGGACAGTTACTCTCAATCAGCCCCAGCATTTT | CASSLGTVTLNQPQHF
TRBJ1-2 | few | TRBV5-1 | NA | TGCGCCAGCCGGGACCTAACCGATTATGGCTACACCTTC | CASRDLTDYGYTF
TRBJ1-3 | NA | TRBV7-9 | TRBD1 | TGTGCCAGCAGCGCCTACAGGGGGGACACCATATATTTT | CASSAYRGDTIYF
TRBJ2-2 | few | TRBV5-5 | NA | TGTGCCAGCAGCTCCTTCTGGGGGGCTGCCGGGGAGCTGTTTTTT | CASSSFWGAAGELFF
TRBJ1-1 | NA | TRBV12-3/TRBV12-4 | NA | TGTGTCAGCAACTCCTTGACAGCGGTCACTGAAGCTTTCTTT | CVSNSLTAVTEAFF
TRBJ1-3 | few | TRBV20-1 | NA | TGCAGTGCTAGAGGCCGATCGACAGCTGGAAACACCATATATTTT | CSARGRSTAGNTIYF
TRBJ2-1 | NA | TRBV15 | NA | TGTGCCACCAGCAGAGATCGGGGGACCTACAATGAGCAGTTCTTC | CATSRDRGTYNEQFF
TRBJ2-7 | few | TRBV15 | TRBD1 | TGTGCCACCAGCCCATCGGGACAGGGGTACGAGCAGTACTTC | CATSPSGQGYEQYF
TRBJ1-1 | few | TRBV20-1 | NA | TGCAGTGCTAGAGATCAAAGGGCGCCCCAGAACACTGAAGCTTTCTTT | CSARDQRAPQNTEAFF
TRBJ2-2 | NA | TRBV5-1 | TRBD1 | TGCGCCAGCAGCCCCTCGAGTGGACAGGGTAGCACCGGGGAGCTGTTTTTT | CASSPSSGQGSTGELFF
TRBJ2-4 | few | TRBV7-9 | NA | TGTGCCAGCAGCCCACCGGCTGTCAGGGAAGCCAAAAACATTCAGTACTTC | CASSPPAVREAKNIQYF
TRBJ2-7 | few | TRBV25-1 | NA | TGTGCCAGCAGAGGGGACTGGCTCGAGGAGCAGTACTTC | CASRGDWLEEQYF
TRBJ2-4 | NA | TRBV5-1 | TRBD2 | TGCGCCAGCACTAGCGGGAGTCCCTTAAACATTCAGTACTTC | CASTSGSPLNIQYF
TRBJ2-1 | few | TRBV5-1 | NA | TGCGCCAGCAGCTTGGGAGGACGGGGGCACACCTACAATGAGCAGTTCTTC | CASSLGGRGHTYNEQFF
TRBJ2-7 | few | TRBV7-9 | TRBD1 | TGTGCCAGCAGTACCCAGGCCGGACAGGACTACGAGCAGTACTTC | CASSTQAGQDYEQYF
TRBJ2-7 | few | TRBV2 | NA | TGTGCCAGCATTGGGCCATTCTACGAGCAGTACTTC | CASIGPFYEQYF
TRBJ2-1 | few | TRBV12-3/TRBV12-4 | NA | TGTGCCAGCAGTTTAGTTAGTGGAGAACTACGAGGCCACCTTAGCTCCTACAATGAGCAGTTCTTC | CASSLVSGELRGHLSSYNEQFF
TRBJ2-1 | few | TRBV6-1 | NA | TGTGCCAGCAGCCCAAGCGGTTCCCTCAATGAGCAGTTCTTC | CASSPSGSLNEQFF
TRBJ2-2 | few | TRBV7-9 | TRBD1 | TGTGCCAGCAGCTTACCCAGGGGGAGAGGTCCAGGGGAGCTGTTTTTT | CASSLPRGRGPGELFF
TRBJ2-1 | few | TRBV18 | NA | TGTGCCACCTGGAAGGGAGGCGAGCAGTTCTTC | CATWKGGEQFF